This T cell receptor beta chain was recorded in a study of OX40 agonist ivuxolimab in advanced cancers. Some background on the complete study: Ivuxolimab, which targeted the costimulatory receptor OX40 (CD134), was an agonistic, fully human IgG2 monoclonal antibody. Intravenous ivuxolimab was administered to patients every 2 weeks at six dose levels: 0.01, 0.1, 0.3, 1.5, 3 and 10 mg/kg. Among the roughly 50 dose-escalation patients, approximately 20 had hepatocellular carcinoma, 15 or so melanoma, 9 renal cell carcinoma and 9 head and neck cancer. In the dose-escalation cohort, more than 75% of patients were male, and the mean age was approximately 60 years, with a range of roughly 23 to 85. Patients were allowed to have had prior anti-PD-1, anti-PD-L1 or anti-CTLA-4 therapy, and approximately 41% of the dose-escalation patients had previously received checkpoint inhibitors. Three dose-escalation patients achieved partial responses, one with hepatocellular carcinoma and two with cutaneous melanoma. Peripheral TCRbeta sequencing aimed to test whether ivuxolimab altered TCR sequence diversity and caused clonal T-cell expansion. The paper covers the monotherapy dose-escalation part of the phase I ivuxolimab trial, which included N of about 50 patients. Broader findings and caveats from the paper: Low levels of normalized T-cell clonal expansion were also seen in some patients who did not respond. In the 0.1-3.0 mg/kg groups, partial responders were among the patients with the lowest normalized peripheral clonal expansion, particularly in CD8+ T cells. At doses of 0.1 to 3.0 mg/kg, clonal expansion of both CD4+ and CD8+ T cells in blood was seen between baseline and week 6. After ivuxolimab, CD8+ T cells had more expanded clones than CD4+ T cells on average. Which antigens the clonally expanded peripheral T cells were specific for was not determined.

Note on this clone: Its antigen is still unknown. Qualities for individual bases were not recorded, and no much larger clone is one base off.

Genomic DNA was extracted from sorted cells for sequencing of the TCRbeta CDR3 region. The immunoSEQ Assay was used for sequencing of TCRbeta CDR3 regions. Imported from immuneACCESS, the table was reduced by TCRdb to in-frame sequences with V and J called. These copies leave out some clones; in studies compared against another copy, an unresolved V gene accounts for under half, and the cause of the remainder is not known. This sample is represented by more than 50,000 clones; around 88% of them were singletons. The ten biggest clones cover roughly 0.5% of the sample. The trial excluded patients who had a history of autoimmune disease or were on systemic immunosuppression. In every dose cohort, peripheral blood was drawn for TCR sequencing at baseline, cycle 4 day 1, and cycle 7 day 1. Samples came from an open-label, multicenter, first-in-human phase I dose-escalation trial of ivuxolimab. The trial enrolled adults with locally advanced or metastatic head and neck squamous cell, hepatocellular, melanoma or renal cell carcinoma. Before TCR sequencing, CD4+ T cells and CD8+ T cells from peripheral blood were sorted into separate populations.

From V the trimming removes 1 base and from J it removes 7 bases, while the gene matches leave 6 bases of the junction unaccounted for. The CDR3 goes from the cysteine to the phenylalanine over 15 residues. Just CDR3 DNA is preserved here, 45 bases in frame from base 1. CDR1 MGHRA and CDR2 YSYEKL were looked up in the germline V gene. The receptor was derived from an adult with an advanced solid tumor such as melanoma, head and neck, liver or kidney cancer. The chain employs TRBV4-1 and TRBJ2-5, with 10 middle bases fitting TRBD2. The sequenced sample was CD4+ or CD8+ T cells sorted from blood, obtained in a trial of the OX40 agonist ivuxolimab. The DNA reads as follows: TGCGCCAGCAGCCAAGGGACTAGCGGCTATGGGACCCAGTACTTC. This gives the protein CASSQGTSGYGTQYF.